The 21 T cell receptor beta chains given below trace back to one sample, sequenced in a study of T-cell memory formation after mild COVID-19. Each CDR3 protein gets one entry after TCRdb re-called the 5' RACE reads with MiXCR. The table records about 470,000 distinct CDR3 sequences, approximately 18% of them present only once. Specimen: PBMCs or a T cell subset sorted from them (not recorded which). Receptors originate from an adult woman who had mild COVID-19 (a few samples of this study predate the infection). Cell type and time point are not known.

The chain employs TRBV5-6 and TRBJ1-1; 7 bases are a match to TRBD1. CDR3 length: 15 residues. J lost 7 bases, V lost 0 bases, and 9 bases had no gene match. Germline V gives CDR1 SGHDT, CDR2 YYEEEE. CDR3 protein: CASSLGGQAPNEAFF. The CDR3, as DNA: TGTGCCAGCAGCTTGGGTGGACAGGCTCCTAATGAAGCTTTCTTT. Together with reference TRBV5-6 and TRBJ1-1, the CDR3 gives the full variable domain: DAGVTQSPTHLIKTRGQQVTLRCSPKSGHDTVSWYQQALGQGPQFIFQYYEEEERQRGNFPDRFSGHQFPNYSSELNVNALLLGDSALYLCASSLGGQAPNEAFFGQGTRLTVV.

This clonotype was detected only a few times. The chain links TRBV29-1 to TRBJ1-2; 11 bases line up with TRBD1. This CDR3 has 16 amino acids. Germline assignment: CDR1 SQVTM and CDR2 ANQGSEA. Losses at the gene ends were 4 bases for V and 2 bases for J; bases not matched to a gene: 9. The CDR3, as DNA: TGCAGCGTTGCCAGGACAGGGGGCAGGGGGAACTATGGCTACACCTTC. It yields the protein CSVARTGGRGNYGYTF.

This clonotype has more than one count but fewer than ten. The chain is built from TRBV7-9 and TRBJ2-3; 7 bases fit TRBD2. The J segment lost 2 bases and the V segment lost 4 bases, leaving 12 bases of the junction unmatched. The CDR3 length is 17 residues. Per germline, CDR1 SEHNR and CDR2 FQNEAQ (reference sequence). The chain's CDR3 is CASSSPPFSGLTDTQYF. The DNA for the CDR3 is TGTGCCAGCAGCTCCCCCCCGTTTAGCGGGCTCACAGATACGCAGTATTTT.

V usage is TRBV6-5 and J usage is TRBJ1-1; D call uncertain. Germline V gene sequence: CDR1 MNHEY, CDR2 SVGAGI. Trimming stripped 5 bases from V and 6 bases from J, with 25 bases between. CDR3 size: 17 residues. CDR3 nucleotides: TGTGCCAGCAGTCTCTCGTTCCGGTCATTGGGGTTCGCTGAAGCTTTCTTT. It encodes CASSLSFRSLGFAEAFF.

This clonotype has ten or more counts. The chain employs TRBV28 and TRBJ2-7; perhaps TRBD1 as D (7 bases). Germline-derived CDR1 and CDR2 are MDHEN and SYDVKM. This CDR3 has 16 amino acids. V lost 11 bases, J lost 6 bases, and 29 bases lay in between. CDR3 region: CASAGSTGRTGGEQYF. CDR3 DNA: TGTGCCTCTGCAGGCTCGACAGGGCGTACCGGGGGCGAGCAGTACTTC.

CDR3: CSASAGQGPSYEQYF. The CDR3 nucleotides are TGCAGTGCTAGCGCCGGACAGGGGCCCTCCTACGAGCAGTACTTC. V and J are TRBV20-1 and TRBJ2-7; 9 bases line up with TRBD1. CDR1 and CDR2 (germline): DFQATT, SNEGSKA (reference sequence). The J segment lost 0 bases and the V segment lost 3 bases, leaving 6 bases of the junction unmatched. This CDR3 has 15 amino acids.

This clonotype came up a few times. The V and J genes are TRBV12-3 or TRBV12-4 and TRBJ1-5; TRBD1 is a possible D gene (5 bases). The CDR3 contains 15 residues. V was cut by 1 base and J by 1 base, with 8 bases left in between. CDR3 protein: CASSLGRVSNQPQHF. CDR3 DNA sequence: TGTGCCAGCAGTTTAGGCAGGGTGAGCAATCAGCCCCAGCATTTT.

This clonotype was recorded at least ten times. V and J are TRBV12-3 or TRBV12-4 and TRBJ2-1; 7 bases fit TRBD2. The CDR3 consists of 19 residues. Trimming cost V 5 bases and J 5 bases; bases outside gene matches: 21. The CDR3 DNA follows: TGTGCCAGCAGTCGCTACTTCTCACTAGCGTCAGGCAGGGACAATGAGCAGTTCTTC. This translates into CASSRYFSLASGRDNEQFF.

V gene TRBV6-5 combines with J gene TRBJ2-1; D might be TRBD1 (5 bases). The V end lost 2 bases, the J end lost 9 bases, and 8 bases lay between the germline ends. This CDR3 has 12 residues. Germline loops: CDR1 MNHEY, CDR2 SVGAGI. The CDR3, as DNA: TGTGCCAGCAGTTACGCTCAGGGTGAGCAGTTCTTC. Its protein product is CASSYAQGEQFF.

A few counts support this clonotype. This chain uses TRBV7-9 with TRBJ2-5; D gene ambiguous. The germline V gene has CDR1 SEHNR and CDR2 FQNEAQ (reference sequence). The CDR3 runs to 13 residues. V was shortened by 1 base and J by 3 bases, with 6 bases between the two germline ends. CDR3 region: CASSLVKEETQYF. The CDR3 coding sequence is TGTGCCAGCAGCTTAGTTAAGGAAGAGACCCAGTACTTC.

This clonotype has a count of ten or more. The CDR3 region has the DNA TGTGCCAGCAGTTTGCCCCAGGGACAGAAGAACACTGAAGCTTTCTTT. This translates into CASSLPQGQKNTEAFF. The rearrangement uses TRBV12-3 or TRBV12-4 and TRBJ1-1; 7 bases align to TRBD1. The ends lost 3 bases at V and 1 base at J; junction bases unmatched: 8. The CDR3 is 16 amino acids.

The chain is built from TRBV14 and TRBJ1-4; TRBD1 aligns across 9 bases. The germline V gene has CDR1 SGHDN and CDR2 FVKESK. The CDR3 is 16 amino acids. The J segment lost 6 bases and the V segment lost 4 bases, leaving 9 bases of the junction unmatched. The CDR3 coding sequence is TGTGCCAGCAGCCGCCGAAGGGACAGGGCGGATGAAAAACTGTTTTTT. This sequence encodes CASSRRRDRADEKLFF. The full variable domain, in which reference TRBV14 and TRBJ1-4 provide the parts outside the CDR3, is EAGVTQFPSHSVIEKGQTVTLRCDPISGHDNLYWYRRVMGKEIKFLLHFVKESKQDESGMPNNRFLAERTGGTYSTLKVQPAELEDSGVYFCASSRRRDRADEKLFFGSGTQLSVL.

This clonotype was observed a handful of times. The chain joins TRBV29-1 to TRBJ1-1; D ambiguous. CDR3 size: 11 residues. V lost 7 bases and J lost 1, with 7 bases in between. Germline V gives CDR1 SQVTM, CDR2 ANQGSEA. The CDR3 here is CSGTENTEAFF. DNA of the CDR3: TGCAGCGGGACCGAGAACACTGAAGCTTTCTTT.

This chain joins TRBV6-5 and TRBJ2-7, with D tentatively TRBD2 (5 bases). V was pared by 2 bases and J by 7 bases, with 15 bases between. Looked up from germline, CDR1 is MNHEY and CDR2 is SVGAGI. This CDR3 spans 14 amino acids. CDR3 bases: TGTGCCAGCAGTTACGAGCGGACCCTTCGGGAGCAGTACTTC. It is translated as CASSYERTLREQYF.

This chain connects TRBV5-1 to TRBJ2-5, with D perhaps TRBD2 (6 bases). The CDR3 runs to 15 residues. Germline loops: CDR1 SGHRS, CDR2 YFSETQ. V was clipped by 0 bases and J by 4 bases, with 13 bases between them. The CDR3 DNA sequence: TGCGCCAGCAGCTTGGTAGCGGTGAAAGGAGAGACCCAGTACTTC. It encodes CASSLVAVKGETQYF.

This clonotype came up a few times. The genes are TRBV7-9 and TRBJ2-2, with 7 positions matching TRBD1. Germline V lookup: CDR1 SEHNR, CDR2 FQNEAQ (reference sequence). After removal of 4 bases from V and 3 bases from J, the junction contained 5 bases not matched to a gene. This CDR3 contains 15 residues. The CDR3 spells CASSSTGAHTGELFF. CDR3 nucleotides: TGTGCCAGCAGCTCCACAGGGGCCCACACCGGGGAGCTGTTTTTT.

The CDR3 region has the DNA TGTGCCAGCAGTTACCCCGCATACAAAAACATTCAGTACTTC. Encoded protein: CASSYPAYKNIQYF. The gene calls are TRBV6-2 or TRBV6-3 and TRBJ2-4; D ambiguous. CDR1 and CDR2 from the germline V gene are MNHEY and SVGEGT. This CDR3 contains 14 residues. Between the trimmed V and J ends, which lost 2 bases and 3 bases, there was a span of 8 bases.

This clonotype has just a few counts. This chain joins TRBV4-3 and TRBJ2-1; D not certain. The germline V gene encodes CDR1 LGHNA and CDR2 YSLEER. Trimming removed 1 base from V and 9 bases from J, with 10 bases in between. This CDR3 is built from 13 residues. The CDR3 coding sequence is TGCGCCAGCAGCCAAGCCATAGCTCTTGAGCAGTTCTTC. Translated: CASSQAIALEQFF.

The chain has TRBV6-1 and TRBJ1-2, with TRBD1 matching 7 bases. Germline V gene data show CDR1 as MNHNS and CDR2 as SASEGT. The V gene end was trimmed by 10 bases and the J gene end by 0 bases; junction bases not matched to a gene: 14. This CDR3 has 16 amino acids. The DNA of the CDR3 is TGTGCCACCCCCAGGGGCCTGACAGGGACTAACTATGGCTACACCTTC. Protein product: CATPRGLTGTNYGYTF.

The V and J genes are TRBV28 and TRBJ1-5, with 7 bases matching TRBD1. There are 17 residues in the CDR3. Germline V gives CDR1 MDHEN, CDR2 SYDVKM. The trim removed 5 bases at V and 0 bases at J, leaving 10 bases unmatched. CDR3 loop: CASSTAGTAFSNQPQHF. CDR3 bases: TGTGCCAGCAGTACTGCCGGGACAGCGTTTAGCAATCAGCCCCAGCATTTT.

This clonotype showed up just a few times. This chain joins TRBV7-8 and TRBJ1-5; no clear D. CDR1 is SGHVS and CDR2 is FQNEAQ in the germline V gene. The CDR3 extends over 17 amino acids. The V end lost 3 bases, the J end lost 0 bases, and 15 bases lay between the germline ends. The CDR3 DNA reads TGTGCCAGCAGCTTCGGCCGGTTACCAGGTAGCAATCAGCCCCAGCATTTT. It encodes CASSFGRLPGSNQPQHF.